This is a list of T cell receptor beta chains from one sample in a study of a mutant IDH1 vaccine in newly diagnosed glioma. Their recognized antigens are unknown. The repertoire was sequenced with immunoSEQ multiplex PCR; TCRdb's copy has only in-frame clones and lacks some. The sample consists of 88,000 or so clones, over 75% of them appearing once. The sequencing used PBMCs, collected from a glioma patient whose treatment included an IDH1 peptide vaccine. These receptors originate from a man between 25 and 39 years old with glioma. Some clones in this sample may be carry-over from other donors' samples. CDR3s include the opening cysteine and the closing phenylalanine or tryptophan. Fields, in order: CDR3 protein, CDR3 DNA, D gene, V gene, J gene, clone size. D genes are given only for firm matches. Size is omitted from some rows. Given values are once, few, many or a class for expanded clones.

CASRPLRGPGANVLTF	TGTGCCAGCAGACCCCTGAGGGGGCCTGGGGCCAACGTCCTGACTTTC	TRBD1	TRBV2	TRBJ2-6	once
CASSQGTRFTDTQYF	TGCGCCAGCAGCCAAGGGACTAGGTTCACAGATACGCAGTATTTT	TRBD2	TRBV4-1	TRBJ2-3	once
CASSPALGANTEAFF	TGTGCCAGCAGTCCCGCCTTGGGGGCCAACACTGAAGCTTTCTTT	NA	TRBV2	TRBJ1-1	NA
CASSTGRIYEQYF	TGTGCCAGCAGTACAGGGCGGATCTACGAGCAGTACTTC	NA	TRBV6-5	TRBJ2-7	NA
CASSLGLADVTDTQYF	TGCGCCAGCAGCTTGGGTCTAGCGGATGTCACAGATACGCAGTATTTT	TRBD2	TRBV5-1	TRBJ2-3	NA
CASRPRRDSGNTIYF	TGTGCCAGCAGGCCCCGGAGGGACTCAGGAAACACCATATATTTT	NA	TRBV27	TRBJ1-3	NA
CASSVGGSRYGYTF	TGTGCCAGCAGCGTAGGGGGCAGTCGCTATGGCTACACCTTC	NA	TRBV9	TRBJ1-2	once
CASSGPTSGRINEQYF	TGTGCCAGCAGCGGGCCAACTAGCGGGAGAATCAACGAGCAGTACTTC	TRBD2	TRBV5-4	TRBJ2-7	NA
CASSVAPLAGGPGTQYF	TGTGCCAGCAGCGTAGCCCCTCTAGCGGGAGGGCCTGGTACGCAGTATTTT	TRBD2	TRBV9	TRBJ2-3	NA
CSAAKDYEQYF	TGCAGTGCTGCTAAGGACTACGAGCAGTACTTC	NA	TRBV20-1	TRBJ2-7	NA
CSVEGTGGMDEQFF	TGCAGCGTTGAGGGGACAGGAGGCATGGATGAGCAGTTCTTC	TRBD1	TRBV29-1	TRBJ2-1	NA
CASRAGRTPSTDTQYF	TGTGCCAGCAGGGCGGGCAGAACCCCTAGCACAGATACGCAGTATTTT	NA	TRBV28	TRBJ2-3	NA
CSVVRVETQYF	TGCAGCGTTGTCAGGGTTGAGACCCAGTACTTC	NA	TRBV29-1	TRBJ2-5	NA
CASSVEGSSPLHF	TGTGCCAGCAGCGTGGAGGGGTCTTCACCCCTCCACTTT	NA	TRBV9	TRBJ1-6	NA
CASSSDGQGNTEAFF	TGTGCCAGCAGCTCTGACGGACAGGGGAACACTGAAGCTTTCTTT	TRBD1	TRBV7-9	TRBJ1-1	NA
CASRFSGGPYNEQFF	TGTGCCAGCCGATTTAGCGGGGGTCCCTACAATGAGCAGTTCTTC	TRBD2	TRBV7-2	TRBJ2-1	NA
CASSHGAVLMNTEAFF	TGCGCCAGCAGCCATGGGGCAGTACTTATGAACACTGAAGCTTTCTTT	NA	TRBV4-1	TRBJ1-1	NA
CASSILANTEAFF	TGTGCCAGTAGTATTTTGGCGAACACTGAAGCTTTCTTT	NA	TRBV19	TRBJ1-1	NA
CASSIPLGQNNYGYTF	TGTGCCAGTAGTATTCCGTTGGGACAGAATAACTATGGCTACACCTTC	TRBD1	TRBV19	TRBJ1-2	NA
CASRPTGVYTEAFF	TGTGCCAGCAGACCGACAGGGGTCTACACTGAAGCTTTCTTT	TRBD1	TRBV6-1	TRBJ1-1	NA
CASTSSYEQFF	TGTGCCAGCACTTCGTCGTATGAGCAGTTCTTC	NA	TRBV11-2	TRBJ2-1	NA
CASSRGGVVLVYEQYF	TGTGCCAGCAGCCGAGGCGGGGTGGTACTGGTATACGAGCAGTACTTC	NA	TRBV27	TRBJ2-7	NA
CASSPPKGLNTEAFF	TGTGCCAGCAGCCCCCCCAAGGGATTGAACACTGAAGCTTTCTTT	NA	TRBV7-6	TRBJ1-1	NA
CAWREGPLKDTQYF	TGTGCCTGGAGGGAAGGGCCCCTGAAAGATACGCAGTATTTT	NA	TRBV30	TRBJ2-3	NA
CASSLGTAEQYF	TGTGCCAGCAGCTTAGGGACTGCTGAGCAGTACTTC	NA	TRBV7-9	TRBJ2-7	NA
CASSIRRGADLNQPQHF	TGTGCCAGTAGTATAAGGAGGGGGGCCGACCTCAATCAGCCCCAGCATTTT	NA	TRBV19	TRBJ1-5	NA
CASSLDREGPQHF	TGTGCCAGCAGCTTGGACAGGGAGGGTCCCCAGCATTTT	NA	TRBV5-4	TRBJ1-5	NA
CASRPDRNMNTEAFF	TGTGCCAGCAGACCGGACAGGAACATGAACACTGAAGCTTTCTTT	TRBD1	TRBV7-2	TRBJ1-1	NA
CASSQDTGAGSTYEQYF	TGCGCCAGCAGCCAAGATACCGGGGCAGGGTCTACCTACGAGCAGTACTTC	NA	TRBV4-3	TRBJ2-7	NA
CASSRTSGGAGDTQYF	TGTGCCAGCAGTCGGACTAGCGGGGGGGCCGGAGATACGCAGTATTTT	TRBD2	TRBV11-1	TRBJ2-3	once
CASSVASGGRKETQYF	TGTGCCAGCAGCGTAGCTAGCGGGGGGAGAAAAGAGACCCAGTACTTC	TRBD2	TRBV9	TRBJ2-5	NA
CASSIQRTGSVGYYGYTF	TGTGCCAGTAGTATCCAAAGGACAGGGTCCGTCGGGTACTATGGCTACACCTTC	TRBD1	TRBV19	TRBJ1-2	NA
CASSVGQSYGYTF	TGTGCCAGCAGCGTAGGGCAGTCTTATGGCTACACCTTC	NA	TRBV9	TRBJ1-2	NA
CASSRPGNYGYTF	TGTGCCAGCAGCCGGCCTGGGAACTATGGCTACACCTTC	NA	TRBV7-2	TRBJ1-2	NA
CASSLFLPDRPGQGSYEQYF	TGTGCCAGCAGCTTATTCCTCCCAGATCGACCGGGACAGGGGTCCTACGAGCAGTACTTC	TRBD1	TRBV13	TRBJ2-7	NA